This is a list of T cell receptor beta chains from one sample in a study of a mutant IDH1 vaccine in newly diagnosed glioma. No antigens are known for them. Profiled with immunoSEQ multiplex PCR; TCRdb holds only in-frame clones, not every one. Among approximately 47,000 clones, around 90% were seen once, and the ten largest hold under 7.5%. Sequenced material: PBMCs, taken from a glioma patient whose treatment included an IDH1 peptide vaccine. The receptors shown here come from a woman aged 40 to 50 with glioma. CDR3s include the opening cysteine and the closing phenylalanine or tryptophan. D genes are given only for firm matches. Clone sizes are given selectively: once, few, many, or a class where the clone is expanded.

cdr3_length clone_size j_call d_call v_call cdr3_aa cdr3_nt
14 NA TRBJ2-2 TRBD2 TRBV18 CASSTTSASGELFF TGTGCTAGCTCAACAACTAGCGCTTCCGGGGAGCTGTTTTTT
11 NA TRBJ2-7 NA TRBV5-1 CASSPGDEQYF TGCGCCAGCTCCCCTGGGGACGAGCAGTACTTC
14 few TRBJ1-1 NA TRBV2 CASLTGMVNTEAFF TGTGCCAGTTTAACGGGTATGGTGAACACTGAAGCTTTCTTT
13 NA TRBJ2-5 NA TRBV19 CASSIGPQDTQYF TGTGCCAGTAGTATAGGGCCCCAAGACACCCAGTACTTC
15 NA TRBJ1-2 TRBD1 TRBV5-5 CASSSSGTGGYGYTF TGTGCCAGCAGCTCCTCCGGGACAGGGGGTTATGGCTACACCTTC
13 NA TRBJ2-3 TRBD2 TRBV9 CASSTTSADTQYF TGTGCCAGCAGCACGACTAGCGCAGATACGCAGTATTTT
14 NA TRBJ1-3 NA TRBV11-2 CASSARFSGNTIYF TGTGCCAGCAGCGCACGGTTCTCTGGAAACACCATATATTTT
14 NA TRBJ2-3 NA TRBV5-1 CASSLSRVTDTQYF TGCGCCAGCAGCTTGAGTAGGGTCACAGATACGCAGTATTTT
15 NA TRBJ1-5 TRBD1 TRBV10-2 CASSEFLQGSQPQHF TGCGCCAGCAGTGAGTTCCTACAGGGGAGCCAGCCCCAGCATTTT
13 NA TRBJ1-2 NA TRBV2 CASSVPGSYGYTF TGTGCCAGCAGTGTTCCAGGGAGCTATGGCTACACCTTC
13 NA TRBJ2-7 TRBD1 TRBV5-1 CASRGTGVHEQYF TGCGCCAGCAGAGGGACAGGGGTGCACGAGCAGTACTTC
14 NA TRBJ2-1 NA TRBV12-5 CASGSINSDNEQFF TGTGCTAGTGGTTCGATAAACAGTGACAATGAGCAGTTCTTC
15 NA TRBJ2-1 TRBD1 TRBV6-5 CASRLNRGHNNEQFF TGTGCCAGCAGGCTCAACAGGGGACACAACAATGAGCAGTTCTTC
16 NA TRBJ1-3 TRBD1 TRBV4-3 CASSQELTGEGNTIYF TGCGCCAGCAGCCAAGAACTCACAGGGGAGGGAAACACCATATATTTT
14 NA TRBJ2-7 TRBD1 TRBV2 CASSEGTGVYEQYF TGTGCCAGCAGTGAAGGGACAGGGGTTTACGAGCAGTACTTC
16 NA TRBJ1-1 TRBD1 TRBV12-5 CASGLVRDRGKTEAFF TGTGCTAGTGGTTTGGTACGGGACAGGGGGAAGACTGAAGCTTTCTTT
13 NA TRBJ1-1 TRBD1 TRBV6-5 CASRITGAAEAFF TGTGCCAGCAGAATCACAGGGGCCGCTGAAGCTTTCTTT
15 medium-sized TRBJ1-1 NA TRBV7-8 CASSPAPSMNTEAFF TGTGCCAGCAGCCCCGCTCCTAGCATGAACACTGAAGCTTTCTTT
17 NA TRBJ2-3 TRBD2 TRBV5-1 CASSLGTSGRIKDTQYF TGCGCCAGCAGCCTGGGGACTAGCGGGAGGATCAAAGATACGCAGTATTTT
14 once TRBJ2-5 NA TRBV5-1 CASSSPTAQETQYF TGCGCCAGCAGCTCCCCGACAGCCCAAGAGACCCAGTACTTC
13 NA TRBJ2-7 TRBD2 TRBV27 CASGLAGVNEQYF TGTGCCAGCGGGTTAGCGGGAGTAAACGAGCAGTACTTC
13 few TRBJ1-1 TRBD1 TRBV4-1 CASSQDTGGISFF TGCGCCAGCAGCCAAGACACAGGGGGCATTTCTTTCTTT
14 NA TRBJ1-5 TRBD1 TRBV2 CASSRQGPGQPQHF TGTGCCAGCAGTCGACAGGGGCCTGGTCAGCCCCAGCATTTT
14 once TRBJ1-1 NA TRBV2 CASTVGTINTEAFF TGTGCCAGCACCGTTGGGACAATCAACACTGAAGCTTTCTTT
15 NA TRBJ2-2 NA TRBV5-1 CASSLAAGDTGELFF TGCGCCAGCAGCTTGGCCGCGGGTGACACCGGGGAGCTGTTTTTT
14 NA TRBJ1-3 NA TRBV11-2 CASSIQGSGNTIYF TGTGCCAGCAGCATTCAGGGTTCTGGAAACACCATATATTTT
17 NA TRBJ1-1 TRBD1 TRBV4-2 CASSPGTGRRQNTEAFF TGTGCCAGCAGCCCGGGGACAGGTCGTCGACAGAACACTGAAGCTTTCTTT
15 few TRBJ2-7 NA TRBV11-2 CASSSSLSPPYEQYF TGTGCCAGCAGCAGCAGTTTGTCCCCCCCCTACGAGCAGTACTTC
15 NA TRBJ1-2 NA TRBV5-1 CASSLGSRGNYGYTF TGCGCCAGCAGCTTGGGCAGCAGGGGCAACTATGGCTACACCTTC
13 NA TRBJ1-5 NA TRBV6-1 CASSEQGNQPQHF TGTGCCAGCAGTGAACAGGGCAATCAGCCCCAGCATTTT
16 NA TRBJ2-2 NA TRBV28 CASSLFGYGGTGELFF TGTGCCAGCAGTTTATTTGGATACGGCGGCACCGGGGAGCTGTTTTTT
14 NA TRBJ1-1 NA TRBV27 CASSFITGTAEAFF TGTGCCAGCAGTTTCATCACGGGGACTGCTGAAGCTTTCTTT
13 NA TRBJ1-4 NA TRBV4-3 CASSQDRGEKLFF TGCGCCAGCAGCCAAGACAGGGGCGAAAAACTGTTTTTT
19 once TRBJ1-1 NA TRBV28 CASSFGRDQIHLANTEAFF TGTGCCAGCAGTTTCGGCAGGGACCAAATTCACTTGGCGAACACTGAAGCTTTCTTT
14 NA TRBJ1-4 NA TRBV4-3 CASSQGLGPEGLFF TGCGCCAGCAGCCAGGGGCTAGGGCCAGAAGGACTGTTTTTT
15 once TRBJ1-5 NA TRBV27 CASSPMGDSNQPQHF TGTGCCAGCAGTCCCATGGGAGATAGCAATCAGCCCCAGCATTTT
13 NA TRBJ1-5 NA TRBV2 CASRGYSNQPQHF TGTGCCAGTCGCGGGTATAGCAATCAGCCCCAGCATTTT
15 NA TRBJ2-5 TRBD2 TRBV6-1 CASSLDGGVQETQYF TGTGCCAGCAGTCTAGACGGGGGGGTCCAAGAGACCCAGTACTTC
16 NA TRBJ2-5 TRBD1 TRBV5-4 CASSSDGQGYQETQYF TGTGCCAGCAGCTCAGACGGACAGGGATACCAAGAGACCCAGTACTTC
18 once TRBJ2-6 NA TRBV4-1 CASSPRVGPSSGANVLTF TGCGCCAGCAGCCCACGTGTGGGGCCCTCCTCTGGGGCCAACGTCCTGACTTTC
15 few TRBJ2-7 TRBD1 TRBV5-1 CASSLRSGGVDEQYF TGCGCCAGCAGCTTGCGTTCAGGGGGAGTAGACGAGCAGTACTTC
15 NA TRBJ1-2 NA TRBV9 CASSVDSSPLYGYTF TGTGCCAGCAGCGTTGATTCCTCACCACTGTATGGCTACACCTTC
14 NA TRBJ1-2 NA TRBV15 CATSRLMTVDGYTF TGTGCCACCAGCAGGCTCATGACAGTGGATGGCTACACCTTC
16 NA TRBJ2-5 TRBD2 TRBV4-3 CASSQERGGAGETQYF TGCGCCAGCAGCCAAGAACGGGGGGGCGCAGGAGAGACCCAGTACTTC
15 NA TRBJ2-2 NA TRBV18 CASSKGSSGTGELFF TGTGCCAGCTCTAAGGGAAGTTCCGGCACCGGGGAGCTGTTTTTT